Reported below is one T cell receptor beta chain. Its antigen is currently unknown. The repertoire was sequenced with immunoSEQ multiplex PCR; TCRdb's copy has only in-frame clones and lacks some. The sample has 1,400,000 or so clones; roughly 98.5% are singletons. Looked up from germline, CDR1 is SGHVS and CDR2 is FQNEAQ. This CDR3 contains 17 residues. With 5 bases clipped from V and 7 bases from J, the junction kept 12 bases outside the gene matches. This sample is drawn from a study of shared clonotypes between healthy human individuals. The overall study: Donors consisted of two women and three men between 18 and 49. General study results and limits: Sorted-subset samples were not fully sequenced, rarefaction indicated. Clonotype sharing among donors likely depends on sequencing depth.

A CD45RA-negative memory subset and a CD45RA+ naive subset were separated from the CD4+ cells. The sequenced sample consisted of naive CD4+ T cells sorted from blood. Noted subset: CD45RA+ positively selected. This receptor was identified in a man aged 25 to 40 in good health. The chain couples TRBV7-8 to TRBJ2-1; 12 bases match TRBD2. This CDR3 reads CASSLRTSGTALNEQFF. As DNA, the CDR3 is TGTGCCAGCAGCCTCCGGACTAGCGGGACGGCATTGAATGAGCAGTTCTTC. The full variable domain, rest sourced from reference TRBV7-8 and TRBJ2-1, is GAGVSQSPRYKVAKRGQDVALRCDPISGHVSLFWYQQALGQGPEFLTYFQNEAQLDKSGLPSDRFFAERPEGSVSTLKIQRTQQEDSAVYLCASSLRTSGTALNEQFFGPGTRLTVL.